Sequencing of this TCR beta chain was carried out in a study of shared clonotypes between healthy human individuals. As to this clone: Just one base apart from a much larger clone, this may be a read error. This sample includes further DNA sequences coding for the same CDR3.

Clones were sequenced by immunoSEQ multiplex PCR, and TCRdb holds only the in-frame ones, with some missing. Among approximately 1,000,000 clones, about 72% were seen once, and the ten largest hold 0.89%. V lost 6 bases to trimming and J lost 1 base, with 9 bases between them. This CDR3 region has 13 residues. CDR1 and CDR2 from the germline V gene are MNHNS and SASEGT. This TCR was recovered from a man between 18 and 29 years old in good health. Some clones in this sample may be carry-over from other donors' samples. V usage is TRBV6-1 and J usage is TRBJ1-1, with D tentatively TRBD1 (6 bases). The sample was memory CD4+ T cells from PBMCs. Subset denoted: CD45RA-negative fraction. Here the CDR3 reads CASSGQKNTEAFF. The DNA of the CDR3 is TGTGCCAGCAGCGGACAGAAGAACACTGAAGCTTTCTTT.